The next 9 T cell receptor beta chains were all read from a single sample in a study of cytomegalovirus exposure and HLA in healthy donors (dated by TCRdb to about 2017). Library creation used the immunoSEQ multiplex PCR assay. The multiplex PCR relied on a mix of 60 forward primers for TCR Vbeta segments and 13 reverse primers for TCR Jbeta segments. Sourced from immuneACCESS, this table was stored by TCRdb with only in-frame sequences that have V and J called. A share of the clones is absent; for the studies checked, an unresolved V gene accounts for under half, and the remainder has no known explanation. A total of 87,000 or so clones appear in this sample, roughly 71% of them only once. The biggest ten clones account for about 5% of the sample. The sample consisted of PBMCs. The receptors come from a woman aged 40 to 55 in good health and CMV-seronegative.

The CDR3 protein is CASSQSVNTEAFF. DNA for the CDR3: TGTGCCAGCAGCCAATCCGTGAACACTGAAGCTTTCTTT. This rearrangement joins TRBV4-2 to TRBJ1-1; D not resolved. The CDR3 contains 13 residues. The V and J ends lost 2 bases and 0 bases respectively, with 4 bases between them. Germline V gene sequence: CDR1 LGHNA, CDR2 YNFKEQ.

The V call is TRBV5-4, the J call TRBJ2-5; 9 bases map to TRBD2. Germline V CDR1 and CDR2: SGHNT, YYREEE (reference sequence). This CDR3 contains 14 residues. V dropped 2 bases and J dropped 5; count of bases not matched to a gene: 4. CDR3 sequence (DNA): TGTGCCAGCAGCTTCTCACTAGCGGGTGAGACCCAGTACTTC. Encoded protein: CASSFSLAGETQYF.

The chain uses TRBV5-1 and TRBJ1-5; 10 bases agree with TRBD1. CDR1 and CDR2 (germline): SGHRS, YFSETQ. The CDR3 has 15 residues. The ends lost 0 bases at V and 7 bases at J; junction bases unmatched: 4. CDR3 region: CASSLETGGGQPQHF. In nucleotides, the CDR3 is TGCGCCAGCAGCTTGGAGACAGGGGGCGGGCAGCCCCAGCATTTT.

The chain's CDR3 is CASSPQGAQNFAFF. CDR3 bases: TGTGCCAGCAGCCCACAGGGGGCGCAAAATTTTGCTTTCTTT. The gene calls are TRBV7-9 and TRBJ1-1; 9 nucleotides agree with TRBD1. In germline, CDR1 is SEHNR, CDR2 FQNEAQ (reference sequence). This CDR3 region has 14 residues. With 5 bases clipped from V and 11 bases from J, the junction kept 12 bases outside the gene matches.

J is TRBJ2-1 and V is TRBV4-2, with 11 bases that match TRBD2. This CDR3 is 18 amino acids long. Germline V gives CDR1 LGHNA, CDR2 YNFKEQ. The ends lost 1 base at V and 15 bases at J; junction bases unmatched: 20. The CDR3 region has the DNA TGTGCCAGCAGCCAAGGAAGGACCCGGACTAGCGGGCCCCGGATTCGGTTCTTC. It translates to CASSQGRTRTSGPRIRFF.

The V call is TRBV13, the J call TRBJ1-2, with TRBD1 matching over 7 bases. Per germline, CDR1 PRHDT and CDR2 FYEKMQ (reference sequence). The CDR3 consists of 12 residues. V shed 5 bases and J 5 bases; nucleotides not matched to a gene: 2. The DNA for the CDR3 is TGTGCCAGCAGCCAACAGGGGTATGGCTACACCTTC. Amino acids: CASSQQGYGYTF.

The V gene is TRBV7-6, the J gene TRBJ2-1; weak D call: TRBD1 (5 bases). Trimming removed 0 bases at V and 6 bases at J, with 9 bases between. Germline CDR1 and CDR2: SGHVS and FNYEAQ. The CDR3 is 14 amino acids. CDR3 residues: CASSLAGRGNEQFF. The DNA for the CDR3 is TGTGCCAGCAGCTTAGCGGGAAGGGGCAATGAGCAGTTCTTC. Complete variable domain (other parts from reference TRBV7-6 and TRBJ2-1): GAGVSQSPRYKVTKRGQDVALRCDPISGHVSLYWYRQALGQGPEFLTYFNYEAQQDKSGLPNDRFSAERPEGSISTLTIQRTEQRDSAMYRCASSLAGRGNEQFFGPGTRLTVL.

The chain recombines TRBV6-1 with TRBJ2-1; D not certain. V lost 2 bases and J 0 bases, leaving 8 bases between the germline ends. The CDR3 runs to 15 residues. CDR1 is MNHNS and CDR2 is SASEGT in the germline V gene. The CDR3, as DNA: TGTGCCAGCAGTGAACCGGTTAGCTCCTACAATGAGCAGTTCTTC. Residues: CASSEPVSSYNEQFF.

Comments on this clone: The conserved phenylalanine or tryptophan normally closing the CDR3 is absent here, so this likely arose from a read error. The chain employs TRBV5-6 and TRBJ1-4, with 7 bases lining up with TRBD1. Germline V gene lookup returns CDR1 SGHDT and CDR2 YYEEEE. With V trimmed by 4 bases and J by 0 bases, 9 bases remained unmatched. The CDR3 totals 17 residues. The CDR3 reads CASSAQGGPATNEKLFV. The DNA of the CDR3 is TGTGCCAGCAGCGCCCAGGGGGGCCCGGCAACTAATGAAAAACTGTTTGTT.